The text below deals with one TCR beta chain. Its specificity is not known. This sample is drawn from a study of OX40 agonist ivuxolimab in advanced cancers. Study at large: Ivuxolimab was administered intravenously to patients at 0.01 to 10 mg/kg every 2 weeks. Hepatocellular carcinoma, melanoma, renal cell or head and neck cancer occurred in dose-escalation patients. Partial responses were recorded for three patients, including one with hepatocellular carcinoma and two with cutaneous melanoma.

The method was immunoSEQ multiplex PCR; TCRdb's version includes in-frame clones alone and lacks a portion of them. Of tens of thousands of clones in the sample, around four fifths were seen once. The CDR3 extends over 14 amino acids. Germline CDR1 and CDR2: SGHNT and YENEEA. The V end lost 5 bases, the J end lost 2 bases, and 12 bases lay between the germline ends. Overall study results and limits: Expansion of clones was among the lowest in partial responders at 0.1-3.0 mg/kg.

Sequences were derived from CD4+ or CD8+ T cells sorted from blood, sampled in a trial of the OX40 agonist ivuxolimab. The sequence came from an adult with an advanced solid tumor such as melanoma, head and neck, liver or kidney cancer. This chain links TRBV11-3 with TRBJ1-1; D is possibly TRBD1 (5 bases). CDR3 bases: TGTGCCAGCAGCCGGGACCGATCTAACACTGAAGCTTTCTTT. Translating it yields CASSRDRSNTEAFF.